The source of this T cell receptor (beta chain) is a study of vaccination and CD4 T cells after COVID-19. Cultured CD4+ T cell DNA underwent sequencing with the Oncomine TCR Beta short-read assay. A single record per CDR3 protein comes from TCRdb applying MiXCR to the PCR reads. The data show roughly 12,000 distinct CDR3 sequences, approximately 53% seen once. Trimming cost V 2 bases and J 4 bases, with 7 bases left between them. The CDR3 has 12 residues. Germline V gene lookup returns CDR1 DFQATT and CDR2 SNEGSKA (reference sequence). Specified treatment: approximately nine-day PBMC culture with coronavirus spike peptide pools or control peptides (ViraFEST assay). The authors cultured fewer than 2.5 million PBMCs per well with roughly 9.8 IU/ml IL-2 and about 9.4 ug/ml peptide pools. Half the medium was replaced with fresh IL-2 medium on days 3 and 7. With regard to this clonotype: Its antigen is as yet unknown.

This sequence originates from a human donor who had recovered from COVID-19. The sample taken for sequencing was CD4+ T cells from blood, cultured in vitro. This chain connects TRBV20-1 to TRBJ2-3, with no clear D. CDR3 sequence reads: CSARPSADTQYF. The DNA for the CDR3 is TGCAGTGCTAGACCGAGTGCAGATACGCAGTATTTT.